This T cell receptor beta chain is drawn from a study of blood T cell repertoires in COVID-19. For the study at large: COVID-19 samples, acute and convalescent, were from the United States, Italy and Spain. PBMCs, B-cell-depleted T cells, or T cells provided the cDNA or gDNA that made up the material.

Authors' analysis steps: How many nucleated cells were present was estimated from reference gene primer amplification. Assay: immunoSEQ multiplex PCR; the TCRdb copy retains only in-frame clones and omits some. V, J and clone size are taken as reported in that table, and D and trimming were inferred from the DNA itself. The data hold approximately 150,000 clones, with roughly 80% observed a single time. This receptor was taken from a man between 45 and 60 years old with acute or convalescent COVID-19. Material for sequencing was peripheral blood.

The CDR3: CASSSQSGGREGNQPQHF. The CDR3 DNA is TGTGCCAGTAGTAGCCAAAGTGGTGGCAGGGAAGGCAATCAGCCCCAGCATTTT. J is TRBJ1-5 and V is TRBV19; possible D gene TRBD1, 5 bases. The germline V gene encodes CDR1 LNHDA and CDR2 SQIVND (reference sequence). The V gene lost 4 bases and the J gene lost 2 bases, with 21 bases spanning the gap. This CDR3 region has 18 residues.